The present TCR beta chain was sequenced within a study of blood T cell repertoires in COVID-19. About the research overall: COVID-19 samples, acute and convalescent, were from the United States, Italy and Spain. In each case, the material was cDNA or gDNA derived from T cells, B-cell-depleted T cells, or PBMCs.

The Seattle site enrolled patients during active infection and followed them longitudinally. About this clone: At one of its ends the junction is not consistent with the germline gene, which may arise from a read error.

Measured with immunoSEQ multiplex PCR; TCRdb has only the in-frame clones, and not every one. Of roughly 100,000 clones in the sample, roughly 81% were seen once. This receptor was identified in a man older than 75 with COVID-19, enrolled during active disease. The source material was peripheral blood.

CDR3 residues: CASSLGAGAIF. In DNA, the CDR3 is TGTGCCAGCAGCTTAGGCGCAGGGGCCATTTTC. The chain combines TRBV7-9 with TRBJ1-2; D is perhaps TRBD1 (6 bases). There are 11 residues in the CDR3. Germline-derived CDR1 and CDR2 are SEHNR and FQNEAQ (reference sequence). Complete variable domain (other parts from reference TRBV7-9 and TRBJ1-2): DTGVSQNPRHKITKRGQNVTFRCDPISEHNRLYWYRQTLGQGPEFLTYFQNEAQLEKSRLLSDRFSAERPKGSFSTLEIQRTEQGDSAMYLCASSLGAGAIFGSGTRLTVV.